One and the same sample provided the 18 T cell receptor beta chains below, sequenced in a study of blood T cell repertoires in COVID-19. TCRdb keeps only in-frame clones here, not all; method: immunoSEQ multiplex PCR. The table includes approximately 220,000 clones, 81% detected once. Specimen: peripheral blood. These receptor sequences come from a woman of 80 years or more with acute or convalescent COVID-19.

The chain recombines TRBV5-1 with TRBJ2-1; 11 nucleotides line up with TRBD2. In germline, CDR1 is SGHRS, CDR2 YFSETQ. The CDR3 is 17 amino acids. V shed 5 bases and J 6 bases; nucleotides not matched to a gene: 13. The CDR3 region has the DNA TGCGCCAGCAGTTTTATCCTAGCGGGGGGTAAGCCCAATGAGCAGTTCTTC. It yields the protein CASSFILAGGKPNEQFF.

The CDR3 loop is CASSSAGERNEQFF. CDR3 DNA: TGTGCCAGCAGCTCAGCGGGAGAGAGGAATGAGCAGTTCTTC. The chain links TRBV3-1 (or the pseudogene TRBV3-2) to TRBJ2-1; 8 nucleotides agree with TRBD2. Germline V lookup: CDR1 LGHDT, CDR2 YNNKEL (reference sequence). The CDR3 sequence is 14 residues long. J gave up 7 bases and V 5 bases, and 7 bases lay outside the gene matches.

This sequence joins TRBV19 and TRBJ1-1; a weak D match, TRBD1 (6 bases). This CDR3 is 13 amino acids long. CDR1 and CDR2 (germline): LNHDA, SQIVND (reference sequence). V lost 6 bases and J lost 5, with 13 bases in between. Written as DNA, the CDR3 is TGTGCCAGTAGCCCGCAGGGGTCGACTGAAGCTTTCTTT. As protein: CASSPQGSTEAFF.

The CDR3 DNA follows: TGCGCCAGCAGCTTGGAGGCAGGTGGCTATGGCTACACCTTC. This sequence encodes CASSLEAGGYGYTF. The chain carries TRBV5-1 and TRBJ1-2, with D unresolved. The V end lost 0 bases, the J end lost 4 bases, and 10 bases lay between the germline ends. Germline V gene sequence: CDR1 SGHRS, CDR2 YFSETQ. CDR3 length equals 14 residues.

In its sample, this clone was seen once. J is TRBJ2-5 and V is TRBV6-1, with 8 positions matching TRBD1. The CDR3 consists of 15 residues. The germline V gene has CDR1 MNHNS and CDR2 SASEGT. The junction had 6 bases not matched to a gene; V was cut back by 1 base and J by 5 bases. The CDR3 spells CASSEGTGITETQYF. CDR3 sequence (DNA): TGTGCCAGCAGTGAAGGGACAGGGATCACGGAGACCCAGTACTTC.

Written as DNA, the CDR3 is TGTGCCAGCAGCTTAGCCGGTGGCGGGGGGGGCGAGCAGTACTTC. Its translation: CASSLAGGGGGEQYF. The chain uses TRBV7-9 and TRBJ2-7; 9 bases map to TRBD2. The trim removed 0 bases at V and 6 bases at J, leaving 6 bases unmatched. CDR1 and CDR2 from the germline V gene are SEHNR and FQNEAQ (reference sequence). This CDR3 contains 15 residues.

The chain links TRBV3-1 (or the pseudogene TRBV3-2) to TRBJ2-3; D not certain. Trimming removed 2 bases from V and 4 bases from J, with 7 bases in between. The CDR3 sequence is 13 residues long. The germline CDR1 and CDR2 sequences are LGHDT and YNNKEL (reference sequence). The CDR3 DNA reads as TGTGCCAGCAGCCAATTCTACGCAGATACGCAGTATTTT. Amino acid sequence: CASSQFYADTQYF.

The chain recombines TRBV20-1 with TRBJ2-5; D unresolved. This CDR3 comprises 10 residues. Trimming removed 6 bases at V and 3 bases at J, with 5 bases between. The V gene's germline CDR1 is DFQATT and CDR2 SNEGSKA (reference sequence). The CDR3 protein is CSAPEETQYF. The CDR3 DNA reads TGCAGTGCCCCCGAAGAGACCCAGTACTTC.

The rearrangement joins TRBV6-1 to TRBJ2-4; a possible D gene is TRBD1 (5 bases). The germline V gene encodes CDR1 MNHNS and CDR2 SASEGT. The CDR3 loop spans 14 amino acids. Trimming cost V 3 bases and J 6 bases, with 12 bases left between them. The CDR3 loop reads CASSDLQGINIQYF. The DNA of the CDR3 is TGTGCCAGCAGTGATCTCCAGGGAATAAACATTCAGTACTTC.

The sample holds a few counts of this clone. Other DNA sequences from this sample encode an identical CDR3 as well. Here the CDR3 reads CASSSGNYGYTF. CDR3 bases: TGTGCCAGCAGCTCGGGGAACTATGGCTACACCTTC. V is TRBV7-9 and J is TRBJ1-2; D uncertain. Trimming took off 4 bases at V and 2 bases at J, with 5 bases between the two ends. Looked up from germline, CDR1 is SEHNR and CDR2 is FQNEAQ (reference sequence). CDR3 length: 12 amino acids.

The V call is TRBV6-1, the J call TRBJ2-1; a weak D match, TRBD1 (5 bases). The V end lost 1 base, the J end lost 4 bases, and 14 bases lay between the germline ends. The CDR3 is 16 residues long. The germline gives CDR1 MNHNS, CDR2 SASEGT. The CDR3 bases are TGTGCCAGCAGTGAAGAGAAGGGGCCCGGGTACAATGAGCAGTTCTTC. Translating gives CASSEEKGPGYNEQFF.

This chain connects TRBV12-3 or TRBV12-4 to TRBJ1-1; D might be TRBD1 (6 bases). V lost 5 bases, J lost 6 bases, and 13 bases lay in between. The CDR3 spans 13 residues. The CDR3 sequence: CASSGTGFAEAFF. DNA for the CDR3: TGTGCCAGCAGTGGCACAGGGTTCGCTGAAGCTTTCTTT.

The V call is TRBV3-1 (or the pseudogene TRBV3-2), the J call TRBJ1-5; 7 bases match TRBD1. The trim removed 3 bases at V and 2 bases at J, leaving 4 bases unmatched. Germline lookup yields CDR1 LGHDT and CDR2 YNNKEL (reference sequence). The CDR3 totals 15 residues. The CDR3 DNA follows: TGTGCCAGCAGCCACTCCGGGACAGGCAATCAGCCCCAGCATTTT. Its protein product is CASSHSGTGNQPQHF.

V is TRBV6-5 and J is TRBJ2-7; 7 positions agree with TRBD2. Germline CDR1 and CDR2: MNHEY and SVGAGI. The V gene end was trimmed by 6 bases and the J gene end by 0 bases; junction bases not matched to a gene: 8. The CDR3 is 15 residues long. The CDR3 protein is CASRLRDYHSYEQYF. CDR3 DNA: TGTGCCAGCAGACTCAGGGACTACCACTCCTACGAGCAGTACTTC.

The V gene is TRBV7-2, the J gene TRBJ2-2; a possible D gene is TRBD2 (5 bases). Per germline, CDR1 SGHTA and CDR2 FQGNSA. V was shortened by 4 bases and J by 6 bases, with 12 bases between the two germline ends. The CDR3 is 14 amino acids. The CDR3 region is CASSYTSGPGELFF. In DNA form, the CDR3 reads TGTGCCAGCAGCTACACTAGTGGTCCCGGGGAGCTGTTTTTT.

The chain joins TRBV2 to TRBJ2-2; D is uncertain. Per the germline V gene, CDR1 is SNHLY and CDR2 is FYNNEI. The CDR3 extends over 12 amino acids. Trimming took off 5 bases at V and 3 bases at J, with 4 bases between the two ends. The CDR3 DNA is TGTGCCAGCAGTAGCGACACCGGGGAGCTGTTTTTT. This gives the protein CASSSDTGELFF.

About this clone: This may be a read error, as it is one base from a much larger clone. The genes are TRBV7-2 and TRBJ1-1; D is possibly TRBD1 (5 bases). Germline V lookup: CDR1 SGHTA, CDR2 FQGNSA. Trimming left V 1 base short and J 0 bases short, with 6 bases between. The length of the CDR3 is 14 residues. The CDR3 sequence is CASSLGRVNTEAFF. In DNA form, the CDR3 reads TGTGCCAGCAGCTTAGGCAGGGTGAACACTGAAGCTTTCTTT.

This clone was observed a single time. The chain has TRBV4-1 and TRBJ1-5; the D is unclear. CDR1 is MGHRA and CDR2 is YSYEKL in the germline V gene. V was shortened by 2 bases and J by 7 bases, with 15 bases between the two germline ends. The CDR3 runs 15 residues. CDR3 in DNA: TGCGCCAGCAGCCAAACCGGCGGGGTAGGACAGCCCCAGCATTTT. Translating it yields CASSQTGGVGQPQHF.